This TCR beta chain came from a study of blood T cell repertoires in COVID-19. Background on the study: The United States, Italy and Spain were the sources of the acute and convalescent COVID-19 samples. T cells, B-cell-depleted T cells, or PBMCs supplied cDNA or gDNA.

In the authors' workflow: How many nucleated cells were present was estimated from reference gene primer amplification. Data came from immunoSEQ multiplex PCR; TCRdb stores just in-frame clones and leaves some out. Clone size and V and J calls were adopted from that table, with D and trimming inferred from the DNA. The table lists fewer than 250,000 clones, about 90% of them singletons. Cohort 3 recovered donors had two negative PCRs, clearance, or symptom resolution. This TCR derives from a young woman who had recovered from COVID-19. Sequencing used PBMCs or T cells enriched from blood (not recorded which).

CDR3 nucleotide sequence: TGTGCCAGCAGCGAGGGGGACAGGAACACTGAAGCTTTCTTT. Protein product: CASSEGDRNTEAFF. V is TRBV9 and J is TRBJ1-1, with TRBD1 matching over 7 bases. After removal of 3 bases from V and 1 base from J, the junction contained 3 bases not matched to a gene. This CDR3 is built from 14 residues. Germline CDR1 and CDR2: SGDLS and YYNGEE.